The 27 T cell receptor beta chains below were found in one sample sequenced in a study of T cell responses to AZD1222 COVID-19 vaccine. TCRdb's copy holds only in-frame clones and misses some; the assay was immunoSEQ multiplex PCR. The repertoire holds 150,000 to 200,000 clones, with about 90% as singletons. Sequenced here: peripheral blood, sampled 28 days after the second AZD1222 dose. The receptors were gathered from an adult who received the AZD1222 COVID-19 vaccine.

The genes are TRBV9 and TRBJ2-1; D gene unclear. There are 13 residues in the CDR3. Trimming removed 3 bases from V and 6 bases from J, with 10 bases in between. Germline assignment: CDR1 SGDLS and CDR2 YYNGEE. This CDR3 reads CASSAHVPNEQFF. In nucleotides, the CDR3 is TGTGCCAGCAGCGCCCATGTCCCCAATGAGCAGTTCTTC.

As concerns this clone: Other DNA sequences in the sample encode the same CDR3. CDR3 region: CASSLAGYGYTF. In nucleotides, the CDR3 is TGTGCCAGCAGCTTGGCAGGATATGGCTACACCTTC. The chain uses TRBV5-4 and TRBJ1-2; D is uncertain. Trimming took 0 bases from V and 5 from J, leaving 5 bases between them. Germline V lookup: CDR1 SGHNT, CDR2 YYREEE (reference sequence). The CDR3 loop spans 12 amino acids. Full variable domain (rest looked up from reference TRBV5-4 and TRBJ1-2): ETGVTQSPTHLIKTRGQQVTLRCSSQSGHNTVSWYQQALGQGPQFIFQYYREEENGRGNFPPRFSGLQFPNYSSELNVNALELDDSALYLCASSLAGYGYTFGSGTRLTVV.

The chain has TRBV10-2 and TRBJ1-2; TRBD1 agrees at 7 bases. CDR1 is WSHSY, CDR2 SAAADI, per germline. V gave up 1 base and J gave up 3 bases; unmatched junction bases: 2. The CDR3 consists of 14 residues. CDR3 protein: CASSELGTDYGYTF. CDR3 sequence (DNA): TGCGCCAGCAGTGAGTTGGGGACAGACTATGGCTACACCTTC.

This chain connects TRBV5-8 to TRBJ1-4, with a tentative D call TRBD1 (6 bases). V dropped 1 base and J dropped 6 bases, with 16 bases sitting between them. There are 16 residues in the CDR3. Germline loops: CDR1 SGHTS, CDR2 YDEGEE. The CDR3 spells CASSLHGGSLDEKLFF. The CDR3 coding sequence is TGTGCCAGCAGCTTGCACGGGGGCTCGTTGGATGAAAAACTGTTTTTT. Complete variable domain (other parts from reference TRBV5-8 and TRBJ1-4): EAGVTQSPTHLIKTRGQQATLRCSPISGHTSVYWYQQALGLGLQFLLWYDEGEERNRGNFPPRFSGRQFPNYSSELNVNALELEDSALYLCASSLHGGSLDEKLFFGSGTQLSVL.

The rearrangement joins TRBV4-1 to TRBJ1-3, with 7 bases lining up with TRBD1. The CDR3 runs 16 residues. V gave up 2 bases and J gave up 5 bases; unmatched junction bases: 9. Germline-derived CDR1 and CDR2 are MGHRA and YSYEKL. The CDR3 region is CASSQPPRDRRNTIYF. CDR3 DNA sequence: TGCGCCAGCAGCCAACCTCCCCGGGACAGAAGAAACACCATATATTTT.

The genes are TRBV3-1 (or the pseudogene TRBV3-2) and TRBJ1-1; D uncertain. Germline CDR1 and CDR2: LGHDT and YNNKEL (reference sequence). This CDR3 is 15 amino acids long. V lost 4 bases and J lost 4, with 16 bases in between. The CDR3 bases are TGTGCCAGCAGCCTTAGCTCCGGGGTGTTCACTGAAGCTTTCTTT. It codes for CASSLSSGVFTEAFF.

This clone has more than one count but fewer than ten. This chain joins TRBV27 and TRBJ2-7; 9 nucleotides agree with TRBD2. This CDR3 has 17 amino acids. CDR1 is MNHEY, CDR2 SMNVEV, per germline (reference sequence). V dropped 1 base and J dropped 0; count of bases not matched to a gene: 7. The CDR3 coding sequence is TGTGCCAGCAGTTTATTTGCGGGAGGGGACCTCTCCTACGAGCAGTACTTC. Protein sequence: CASSLFAGGDLSYEQYF.

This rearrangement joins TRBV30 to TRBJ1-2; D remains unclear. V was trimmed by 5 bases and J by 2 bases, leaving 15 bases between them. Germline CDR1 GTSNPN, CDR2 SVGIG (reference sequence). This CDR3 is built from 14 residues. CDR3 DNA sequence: TGTGCCTGGGCCCCTCACGGGTGGAACTATGGCTACACCTTC. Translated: CAWAPHGWNYGYTF.

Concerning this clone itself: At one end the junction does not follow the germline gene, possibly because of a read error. The CDR3 coding sequence is TGTGCCAACAGTCCCGACTACAATGAGCAGTTCTTC. This encodes CANSPDYNEQFF. The chain has TRBV2 and TRBJ2-1; D is uncertain. Germline lookup yields CDR1 SNHLY and CDR2 FYNNEI. CDR3 length: 12 residues.

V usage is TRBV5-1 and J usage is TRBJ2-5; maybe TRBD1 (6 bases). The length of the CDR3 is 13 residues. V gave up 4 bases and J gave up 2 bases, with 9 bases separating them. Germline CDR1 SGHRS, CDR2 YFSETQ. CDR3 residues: CASSPTGQETQYF. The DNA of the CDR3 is TGCGCCAGCAGCCCCACAGGGCAAGAGACCCAGTACTTC.

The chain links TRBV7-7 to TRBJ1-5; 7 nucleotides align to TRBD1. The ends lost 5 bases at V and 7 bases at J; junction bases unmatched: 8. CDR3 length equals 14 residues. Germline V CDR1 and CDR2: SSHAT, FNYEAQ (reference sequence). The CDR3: CASSLRQGRQPQHF. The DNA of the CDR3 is TGTGCCAGCAGCCTGCGACAGGGTCGGCAGCCCCAGCATTTT.

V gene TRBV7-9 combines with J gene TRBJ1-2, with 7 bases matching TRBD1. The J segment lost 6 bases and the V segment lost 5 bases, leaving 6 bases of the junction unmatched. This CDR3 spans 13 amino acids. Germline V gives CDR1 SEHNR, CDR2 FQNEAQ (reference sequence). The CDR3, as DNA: TGTGCCAGCAGCCCACAGGGGATTGATGGCTACACCTTC. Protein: CASSPQGIDGYTF.

CDR3 sequence: CSVANSYNEQFF. In nucleotides, the CDR3 is TGCAGCGTTGCGAACTCCTACAATGAGCAGTTCTTC. V is TRBV29-1 and J is TRBJ2-1, with D hard to call. The V end lost 4 bases, the J end lost 0 bases, and 4 bases lay between the germline ends. CDR3 length: 12 residues. Germline V gene data show CDR1 as SQVTM and CDR2 as ANQGSEA.

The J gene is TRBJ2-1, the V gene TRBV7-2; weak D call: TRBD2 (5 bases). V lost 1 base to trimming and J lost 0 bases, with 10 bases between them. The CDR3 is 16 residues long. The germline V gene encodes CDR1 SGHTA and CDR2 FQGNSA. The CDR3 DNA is TGTGCCAGCAGCTTAGGGGAGCGTAGCTCCTACAATGAGCAGTTCTTC. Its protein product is CASSLGERSSYNEQFF.

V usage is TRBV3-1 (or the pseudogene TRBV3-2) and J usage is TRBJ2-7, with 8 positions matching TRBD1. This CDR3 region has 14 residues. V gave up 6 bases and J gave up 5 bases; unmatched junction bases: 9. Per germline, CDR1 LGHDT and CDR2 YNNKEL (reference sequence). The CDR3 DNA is TGTGCCAGCAGTGAAGGACAGGGTAACGACGAGCAGTACTTC. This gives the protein CASSEGQGNDEQYF.

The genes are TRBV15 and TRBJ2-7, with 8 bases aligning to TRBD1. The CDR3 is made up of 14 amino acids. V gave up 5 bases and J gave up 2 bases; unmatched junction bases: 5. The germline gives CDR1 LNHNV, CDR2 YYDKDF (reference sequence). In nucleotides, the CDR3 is TGTGCCACCAGCGGACAGGGAAGCCCCTACGAGCAGTACTTC. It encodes CATSGQGSPYEQYF.

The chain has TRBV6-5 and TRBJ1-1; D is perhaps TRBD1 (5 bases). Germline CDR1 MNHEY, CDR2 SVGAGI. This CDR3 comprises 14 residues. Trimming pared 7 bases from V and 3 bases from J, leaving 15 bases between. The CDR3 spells CASTVGGWDTEAFF. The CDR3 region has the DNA TGTGCCAGCACCGTGGGGGGGTGGGACACTGAAGCTTTCTTT.

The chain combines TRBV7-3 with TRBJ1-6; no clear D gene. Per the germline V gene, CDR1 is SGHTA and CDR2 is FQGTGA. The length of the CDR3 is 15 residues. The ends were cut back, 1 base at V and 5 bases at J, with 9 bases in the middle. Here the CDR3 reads CASSLMAGNNSPLHF. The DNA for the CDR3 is TGTGCCAGCAGCTTAATGGCGGGCAATAATTCACCCCTCCACTTT.

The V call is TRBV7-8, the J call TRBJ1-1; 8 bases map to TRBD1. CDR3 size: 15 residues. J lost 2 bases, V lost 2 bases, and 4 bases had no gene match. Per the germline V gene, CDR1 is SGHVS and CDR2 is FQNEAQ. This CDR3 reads CASSLLQGGNTEAFF. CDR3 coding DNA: TGTGCCAGCAGCTTATTACAGGGGGGTAACACTGAAGCTTTCTTT.

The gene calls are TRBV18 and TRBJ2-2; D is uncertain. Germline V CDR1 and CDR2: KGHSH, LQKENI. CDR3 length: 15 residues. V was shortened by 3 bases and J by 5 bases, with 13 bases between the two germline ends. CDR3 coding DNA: TGTGCCAGCTCACCTCTAAGGGATCCGACCGGGGAGCTGTTTTTT. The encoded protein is CASSPLRDPTGELFF. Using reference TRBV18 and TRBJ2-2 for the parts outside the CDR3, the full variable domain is NAGVMQNPRHLVRRRGQEARLRCSPMKGHSHVYWYRQLPEEGLKFMVYLQKENIIDESGMPKERFSAEFPKEGPSILRIQQVVRGDSAAYFCASSPLRDPTGELFFGEGSRLTVL.

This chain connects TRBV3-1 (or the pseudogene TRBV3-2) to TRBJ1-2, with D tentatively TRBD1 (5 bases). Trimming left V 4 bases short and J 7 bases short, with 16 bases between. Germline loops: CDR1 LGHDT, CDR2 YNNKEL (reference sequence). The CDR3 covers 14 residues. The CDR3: CASSPTNLRVGYTF. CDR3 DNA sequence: TGTGCCAGCAGCCCCACCAATCTCAGGGTTGGCTACACCTTC.

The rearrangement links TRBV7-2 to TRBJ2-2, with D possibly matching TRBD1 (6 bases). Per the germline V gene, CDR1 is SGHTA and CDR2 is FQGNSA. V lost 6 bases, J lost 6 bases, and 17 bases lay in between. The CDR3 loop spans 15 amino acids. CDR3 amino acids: CASSHRALIAGELFF. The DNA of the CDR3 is TGTGCCAGCAGTCACAGGGCTTTAATCGCCGGGGAGCTGTTTTTT.

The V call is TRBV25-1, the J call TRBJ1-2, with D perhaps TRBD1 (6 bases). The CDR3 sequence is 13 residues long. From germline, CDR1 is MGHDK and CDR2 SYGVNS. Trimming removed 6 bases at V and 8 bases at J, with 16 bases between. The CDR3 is CASRPGGAWGYTF. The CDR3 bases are TGTGCCAGCAGACCTGGGGGGGCGTGGGGCTACACCTTC.

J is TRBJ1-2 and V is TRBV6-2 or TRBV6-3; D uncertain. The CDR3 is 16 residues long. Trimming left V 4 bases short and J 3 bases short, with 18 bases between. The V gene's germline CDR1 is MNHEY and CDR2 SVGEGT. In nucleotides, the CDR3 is TGTGCCAGCAGTTCCTGGCCTGGGGAGCTCCACTATGGCTACACCTTC. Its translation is CASSSWPGELHYGYTF.

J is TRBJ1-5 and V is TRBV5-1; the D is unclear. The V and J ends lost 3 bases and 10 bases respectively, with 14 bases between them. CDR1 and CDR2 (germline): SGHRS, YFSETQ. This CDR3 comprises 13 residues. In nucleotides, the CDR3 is TGCGCCAGCAGCTCCGACGGGGAGCGACCCCAGCATTTT. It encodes CASSSDGERPQHF.

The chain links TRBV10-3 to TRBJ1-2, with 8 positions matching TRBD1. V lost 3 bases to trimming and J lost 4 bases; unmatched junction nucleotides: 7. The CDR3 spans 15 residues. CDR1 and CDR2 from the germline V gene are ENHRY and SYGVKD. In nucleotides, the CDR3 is TGTGCCATCAGTGAAGGAAACAGGGGGATCTATGGCTACACCTTC. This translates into CAISEGNRGIYGYTF.

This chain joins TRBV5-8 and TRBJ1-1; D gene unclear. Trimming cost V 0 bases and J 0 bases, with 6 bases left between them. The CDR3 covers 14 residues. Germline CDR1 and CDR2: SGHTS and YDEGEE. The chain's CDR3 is CASSLVGLNTEAFF. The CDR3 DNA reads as TGTGCCAGCAGCTTGGTTGGGCTGAACACTGAAGCTTTCTTT.